This T cell receptor (beta chain) was found in a study of blood T cell repertoires in COVID-19. For the study at large: Sources were T cells, B-cell-depleted T cells, or PBMCs; the material itself was cDNA or gDNA.

Using immunoSEQ multiplex PCR, the repertoire was profiled, and TCRdb retains in-frame clones only, with some absent. The data hold approximately 74,000 clones, with approximately 88% observed a single time. The V and J ends lost 3 bases and 3 bases respectively, with 12 bases between them. The CDR3 sequence is 14 residues long. Germline V lookup: CDR1 KGHSH, CDR2 LQKENI. The material sequenced was peripheral blood. The chain has TRBV18 and TRBJ2-7, with D perhaps matching TRBD1 (6 bases). This sequence was found in a man at least 80 years old with active or convalescent COVID-19. The CDR3 is CASSPSGQNYEQYF. The CDR3 nucleotides are TGTGCCAGCTCACCCTCCGGACAGAACTACGAGCAGTACTTC.